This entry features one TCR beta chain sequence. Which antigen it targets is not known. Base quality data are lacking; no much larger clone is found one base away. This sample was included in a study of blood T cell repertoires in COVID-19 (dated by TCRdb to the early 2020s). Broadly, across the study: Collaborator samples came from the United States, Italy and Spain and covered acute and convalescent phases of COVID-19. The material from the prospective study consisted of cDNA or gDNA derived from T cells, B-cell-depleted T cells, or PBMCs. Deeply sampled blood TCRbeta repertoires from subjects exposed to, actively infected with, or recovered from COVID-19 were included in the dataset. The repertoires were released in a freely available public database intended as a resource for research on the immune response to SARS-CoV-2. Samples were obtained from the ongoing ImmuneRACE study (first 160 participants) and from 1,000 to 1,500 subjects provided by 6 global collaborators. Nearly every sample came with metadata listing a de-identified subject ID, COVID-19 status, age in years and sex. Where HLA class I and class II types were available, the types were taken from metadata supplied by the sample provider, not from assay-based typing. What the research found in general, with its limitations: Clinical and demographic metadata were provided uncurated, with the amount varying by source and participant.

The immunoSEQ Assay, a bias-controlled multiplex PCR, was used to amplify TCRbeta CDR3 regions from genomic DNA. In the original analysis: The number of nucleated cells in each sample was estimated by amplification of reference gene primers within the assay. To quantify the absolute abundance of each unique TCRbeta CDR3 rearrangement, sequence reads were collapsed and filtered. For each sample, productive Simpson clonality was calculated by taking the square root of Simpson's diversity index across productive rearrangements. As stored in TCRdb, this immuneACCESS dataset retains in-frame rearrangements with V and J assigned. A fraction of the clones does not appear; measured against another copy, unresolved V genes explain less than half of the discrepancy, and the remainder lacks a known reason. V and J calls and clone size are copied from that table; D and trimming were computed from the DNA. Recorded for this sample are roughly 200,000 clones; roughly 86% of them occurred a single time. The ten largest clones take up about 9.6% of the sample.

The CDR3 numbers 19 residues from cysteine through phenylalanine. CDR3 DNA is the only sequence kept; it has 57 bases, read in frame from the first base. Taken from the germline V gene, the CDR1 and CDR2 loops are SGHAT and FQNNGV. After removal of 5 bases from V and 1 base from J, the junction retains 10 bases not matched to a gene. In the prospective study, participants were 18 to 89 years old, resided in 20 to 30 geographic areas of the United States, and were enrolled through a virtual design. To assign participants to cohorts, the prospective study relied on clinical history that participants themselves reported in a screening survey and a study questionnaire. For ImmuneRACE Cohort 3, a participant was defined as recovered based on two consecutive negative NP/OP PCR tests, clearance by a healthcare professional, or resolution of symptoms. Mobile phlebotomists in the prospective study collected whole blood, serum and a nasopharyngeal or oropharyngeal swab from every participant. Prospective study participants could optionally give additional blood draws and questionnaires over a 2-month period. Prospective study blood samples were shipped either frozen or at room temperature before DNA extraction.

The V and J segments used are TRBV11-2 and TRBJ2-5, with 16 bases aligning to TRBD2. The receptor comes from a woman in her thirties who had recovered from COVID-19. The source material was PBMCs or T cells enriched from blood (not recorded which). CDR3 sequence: CASSTEGTSGRELQETQYF. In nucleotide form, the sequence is TGTGCCAGCAGCACGGAGGGGACTAGCGGGAGGGAGCTCCAAGAGACCCAGTACTTC.